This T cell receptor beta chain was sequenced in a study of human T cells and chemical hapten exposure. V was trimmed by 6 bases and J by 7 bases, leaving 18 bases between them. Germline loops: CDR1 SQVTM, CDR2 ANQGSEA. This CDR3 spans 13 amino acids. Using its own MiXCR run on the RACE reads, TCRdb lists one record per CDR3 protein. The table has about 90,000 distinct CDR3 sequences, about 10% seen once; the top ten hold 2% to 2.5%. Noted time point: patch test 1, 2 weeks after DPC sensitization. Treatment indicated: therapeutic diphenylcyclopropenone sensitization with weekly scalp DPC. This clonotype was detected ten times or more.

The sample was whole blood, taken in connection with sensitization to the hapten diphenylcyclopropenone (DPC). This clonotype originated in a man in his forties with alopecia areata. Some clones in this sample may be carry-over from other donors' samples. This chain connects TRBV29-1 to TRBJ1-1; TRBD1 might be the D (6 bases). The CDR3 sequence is CSVVTGTPIEAFF. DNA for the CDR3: TGCAGCGTGGTGACCGGGACACCAATTGAAGCTTTCTTT.